Listed here is a single T cell receptor (beta chain). Its antigen is as yet unknown. This sample stems from a study of shared clonotypes between healthy human individuals. Study-wide context: CD8 memory received one plate per donor, CD8 naive two, CD4 memory three and CD4 naive three. Findings of the study overall: Larger estimated richness was generally seen in naive subsets than in memory subsets. With a few donors compared, approximately 5% of naive CD4 clonotypes were shared.

The germline gives CDR1 MNHNY, CDR2 SVGAGI (reference sequence). Trimming cost V 7 bases and J 2 bases, with 6 bases left between them. The CDR3 loop spans 13 amino acids. Measured with immunoSEQ multiplex PCR; TCRdb has only the in-frame clones, and not every one. Of about 2.1 million clones listed, about 93% are singletons. Naive CD8 populations comprised CD45RO-negative cells positively selected for CCR7, excluding terminally differentiated effector memory CD45RA+ cells. Every donor, a Caucasian adult, lived in Nashville, Tennessee. The V gene is TRBV6-6, the J gene TRBJ1-6, with unresolved D. Sequenced material: naive CD8+ T cells from PBMCs. This clonotype was obtained from a young man in good health. Some clones in this sample may be carry-over from other donors' samples. The CDR3 region has the DNA TGTGCCAGCACGAAAGCCTATAATTCACCCCTCCACTTT. This encodes CASTKAYNSPLHF.